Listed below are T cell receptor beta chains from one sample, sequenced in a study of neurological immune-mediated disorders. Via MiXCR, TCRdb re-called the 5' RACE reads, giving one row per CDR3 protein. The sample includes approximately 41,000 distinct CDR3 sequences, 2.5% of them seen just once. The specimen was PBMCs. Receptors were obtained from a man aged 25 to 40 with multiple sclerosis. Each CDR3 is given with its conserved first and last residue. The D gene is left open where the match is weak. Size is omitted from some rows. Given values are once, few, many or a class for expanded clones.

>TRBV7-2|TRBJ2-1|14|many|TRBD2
CASSLTSVLAEQFF
TGTGCCAGCAGTTTGACTAGCGTTTTAGCTGAGCAGTTCTTC
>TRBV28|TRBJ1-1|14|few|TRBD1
CASSWTGLNTEAFF
TGTGCCAGCAGCTGGACAGGGCTGAACACTGAAGCTTTCTTT
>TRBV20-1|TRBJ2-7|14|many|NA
CSARDSGRVGEQYF
TGCAGTGCTAGAGATTCGGGCAGGGTTGGCGAGCAGTACTTC
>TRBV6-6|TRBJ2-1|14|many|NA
CASRGDGRGNEQFF
TGTGCCAGCAGGGGGGACGGGAGAGGTAATGAGCAGTTCTTC
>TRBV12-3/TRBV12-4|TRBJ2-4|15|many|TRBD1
CASSLPRTGGNIQYF
TGTGCCAGCAGTCTCCCTCGGACAGGGGGAAACATTCAGTACTTC
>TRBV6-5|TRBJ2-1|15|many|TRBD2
CASRTGLAGTDEQFF
TGTGCCAGCAGAACGGGTCTAGCGGGAACGGATGAGCAGTTCTTC
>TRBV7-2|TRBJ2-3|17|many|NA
CASSFGGVGVSTDTQYF
TGTGCCAGCAGCTTTGGAGGGGTGGGAGTAAGCACAGATACGCAGTATTTT
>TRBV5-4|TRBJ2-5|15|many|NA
CASSSIGTSQETQYF
TGTGCCAGCAGCTCGATCGGGACAAGCCAAGAGACCCAGTACTTC
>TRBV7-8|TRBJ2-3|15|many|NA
CASSPYAVPTDTQYF
TGTGCCAGCAGCCCCTATGCGGTTCCGACGGATACGCAGTATTTT
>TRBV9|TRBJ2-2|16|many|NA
CASSQRTPANTGELFF
TGTGCCAGCAGCCAAAGGACACCCGCGAACACCGGGGAGCTGTTTTTT
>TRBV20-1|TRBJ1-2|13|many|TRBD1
CSARDSDRHGYTF
TGCAGTGCTCGGGACAGTGACAGACATGGCTACACCTTC
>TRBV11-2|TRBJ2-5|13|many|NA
CASSGWAQETQYF
TGTGCCAGCAGCGGATGGGCCCAAGAGACCCAGTACTTC
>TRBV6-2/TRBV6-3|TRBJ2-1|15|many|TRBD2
CASTNGGGLYNEQFF
TGTGCCAGCACAAACGGGGGGGGACTCTACAATGAGCAGTTCTTC
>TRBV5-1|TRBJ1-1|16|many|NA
CASSLEGMGPNTEAFF
TGCGCCAGCAGCTTGGAGGGAATGGGTCCGAACACTGAAGCTTTCTTT
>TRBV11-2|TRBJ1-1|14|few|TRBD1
CASSYGQGPTEAFF
TGTGCCAGCAGCTACGGACAGGGCCCCACTGAAGCTTTCTTT
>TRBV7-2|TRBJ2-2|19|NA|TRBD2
CASSYVRIAGFPNTGELFF
TGTGCCAGCAGCTACGTGCGAATAGCGGGGTTCCCGAACACCGGGGAGCTGTTTTTT
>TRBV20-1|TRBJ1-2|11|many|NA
CSAKTGYGYTF
TGCAGTGCGAAGACAGGCTATGGCTACACCTTC
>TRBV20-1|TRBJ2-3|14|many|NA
CSARDGQGTDTQYF
TGCAGTGCTAGAGATGGTCAGGGAACAGATACGCAGTATTTT
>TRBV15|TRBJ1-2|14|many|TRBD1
CATSTRGQGDGYTF
TGTGCCACCAGTACCCGAGGACAGGGAGATGGCTACACCTTC
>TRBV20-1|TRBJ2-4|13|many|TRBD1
CSVRTGSKNIQYF
TGCAGTGTGCGGACAGGGTCCAAAAACATTCAGTACTTC
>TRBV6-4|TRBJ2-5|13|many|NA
CASSEGVQETQYF
TGTGCCAGCAGTGAGGGAGTACAAGAGACCCAGTACTTC
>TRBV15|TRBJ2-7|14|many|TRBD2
CATSRLAGGDEQYF
TGTGCCACCAGCAGATTAGCGGGAGGTGATGAGCAGTACTTC